The 7 T cell receptor beta chains below come from one sample, sequenced in a study of shared clonotypes between healthy human individuals. Here immunoSEQ multiplex PCR was the method, and the copy in TCRdb shows in-frame clones only, minus some. The sample shows more than 2,000,000 clones, 85% to 95% of them seen only once. Material: naive CD4+ T cells sorted from blood. Stated subset: CD45RA+ positively selected. Receptors were obtained from a man younger than 30 in good health.

V is TRBV30 and J is TRBJ2-3; maybe TRBD1 (6 bases). The CDR3 spans 15 residues. V was trimmed by 5 bases and J by 2 bases, leaving 17 bases between them. The germline V gene encodes CDR1 GTSNPN and CDR2 SVGIG (reference sequence). The CDR3 DNA sequence: TGTGCCTGGGTCAGGGGCCCCTCCTTCACAGATACGCAGTATTTT. Translation: CAWVRGPSFTDTQYF.

This clone appeared a few times. The limits of the CDR3 on the DNA are not certain, so only TCRdb's listed CDR3 is given. The chain joins TRBV2 to TRBJ1-6. Germline V lookup: CDR1 SNHLY, CDR2 FYNNEI. The CDR3 spans 13 residues, counting both ends. CDR3 protein: CASSILAASPLHF.

The rearrangement uses TRBV11-2 and TRBJ2-7; TRBD2 matches at 8 bases. The CDR3 is 15 residues long. V gave up 5 bases and J gave up 4 bases; unmatched junction bases: 10. Germline V gene sequence: CDR1 SGHAT, CDR2 FQNNGV. As DNA, the CDR3 is TGTGCCAGCAGCCCGGGGGGGGTTCCGGGGTACGAGCAGTACTTC. Its translation: CASSPGGVPGYEQYF.

The V gene is TRBV5-1, the J gene TRBJ2-3, with 9 bases fitting TRBD1. Germline V gene lookup returns CDR1 SGHRS and CDR2 YFSETQ. J lost 4 bases, V lost 2 bases, and 8 bases had no gene match. This CDR3 contains 16 residues. In nucleotides, the CDR3 is TGCGCCAGCAGCTTTCCGGGACAGGGATTGTCAGATACGCAGTATTTT. Residues: CASSFPGQGLSDTQYF. Drawing the rest from reference TRBV5-1 and TRBJ2-3, the complete variable domain is KAGVTQTPRYLIKTRGQQVTLSCSPISGHRSVSWYQQTPGQGLQFLFEYFSETQRNKGNFPGRFSGRQFSNSRSEMNVSTLELGDSALYLCASSFPGQGLSDTQYFGPGTRLTVL.

The CDR3 region has the DNA TGTGCCAGCAGTTTAAATCCCCTAGCGGGAGAGACCCAGTACTTC. Protein: CASSLNPLAGETQYF. The chain is built from TRBV27 and TRBJ2-5; TRBD2 matches at 8 bases. V was pared by 2 bases and J by 4 bases, with 6 bases of the junction left unmatched. The CDR3 runs to 15 residues. The germline V gene encodes CDR1 MNHEY and CDR2 SMNVEV (reference sequence).

The chain carries TRBV7-2 and TRBJ2-3; 7 nucleotides align to TRBD2. Germline CDR1 reads SGHTA; CDR2 reads FQGNSA. This CDR3 contains 16 residues. Unmatched junction bases numbered 7, after V lost 4 bases and J lost 0 bases. Here the CDR3 DNA reads TGTGCCAGCAGCTCTCTCCCGGGGGGAAGCACAGATACGCAGTATTTT. This encodes CASSSLPGGSTDTQYF.

V gene TRBV18 combines with J gene TRBJ2-5; D is unresolved. The CDR3 is 15 amino acids. The germline V and J ends were trimmed by 0 bases and 2 bases, with 10 bases remaining between them. CDR1 is KGHSH, CDR2 LQKENI, per germline. This CDR3 is CASSPPAWIQETQYF. The CDR3 bases are TGTGCCAGCTCACCACCAGCCTGGATTCAAGAGACCCAGTACTTC.